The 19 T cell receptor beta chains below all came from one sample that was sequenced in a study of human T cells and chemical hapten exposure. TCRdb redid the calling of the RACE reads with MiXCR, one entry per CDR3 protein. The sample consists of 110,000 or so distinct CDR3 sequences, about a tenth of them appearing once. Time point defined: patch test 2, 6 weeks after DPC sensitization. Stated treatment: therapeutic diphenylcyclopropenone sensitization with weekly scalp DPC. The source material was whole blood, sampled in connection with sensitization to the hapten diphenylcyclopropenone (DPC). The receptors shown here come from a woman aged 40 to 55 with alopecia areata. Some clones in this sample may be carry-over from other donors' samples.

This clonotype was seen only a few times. The CDR3 region has the DNA TGCGCCAGCAGCTTCACAGCGGGGGGCGGGGAGACCCAGTACTTC. It is translated as CASSFTAGGGETQYF. J is TRBJ2-5 and V is TRBV5-1, with 9 bases identical to TRBD2. Per the germline V gene, CDR1 is SGHRS and CDR2 is YFSETQ. Losses at the gene ends were 2 bases for V and 5 bases for J; bases not matched to a gene: 7. The CDR3 is made up of 15 amino acids.

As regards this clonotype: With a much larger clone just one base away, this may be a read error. The CDR3 DNA sequence: TGTGCCAACAGCCAACAGGGGACCCCCCATAATTCACCCCTCCACTTT. This encodes CANSQQGTPHNSPLHF. V usage is TRBV16 and J usage is TRBJ1-6; TRBD1 agrees at 7 bases. CDR1 and CDR2 (germline): KGHSY, FQNENV. The CDR3 sequence is 16 residues long.

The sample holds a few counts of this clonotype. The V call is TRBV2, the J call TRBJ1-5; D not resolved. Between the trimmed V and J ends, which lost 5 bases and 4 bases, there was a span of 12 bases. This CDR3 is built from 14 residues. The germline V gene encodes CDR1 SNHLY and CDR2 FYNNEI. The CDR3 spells CASSMVEGNQPQHF. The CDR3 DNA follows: TGTGCCAGCAGTATGGTGGAAGGGAATCAGCCCCAGCATTTT. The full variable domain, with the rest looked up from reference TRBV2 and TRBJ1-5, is EPEVTQTPSHQVTQMGQEVILRCVPISNHLYFYWYRQILGQKVEFLVSFYNNEISEKSEIFDDQFSVERPDGSNFTLKIRSTKLEDSAMYFCASSMVEGNQPQHFGDGTRLSIL.

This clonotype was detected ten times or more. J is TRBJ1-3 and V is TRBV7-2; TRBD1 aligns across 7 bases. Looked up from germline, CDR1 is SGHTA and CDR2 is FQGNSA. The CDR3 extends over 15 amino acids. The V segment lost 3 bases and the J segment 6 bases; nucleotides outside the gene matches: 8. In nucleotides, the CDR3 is TGTGCCAGCAGCTTGTCGGGGACAGCTGAAAACACCATATATTTT. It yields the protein CASSLSGTAENTIYF. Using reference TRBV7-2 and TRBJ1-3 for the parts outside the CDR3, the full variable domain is GAGVSQSPSNKVTEKGKDVELRCDPISGHTALYWYRQSLGQGLEFLIYFQGNSAPDKSGLPSDRFSAERTGGSVSTLTIQRTQQEDSAVYLCASSLSGTAENTIYFGEGSWLTVV.

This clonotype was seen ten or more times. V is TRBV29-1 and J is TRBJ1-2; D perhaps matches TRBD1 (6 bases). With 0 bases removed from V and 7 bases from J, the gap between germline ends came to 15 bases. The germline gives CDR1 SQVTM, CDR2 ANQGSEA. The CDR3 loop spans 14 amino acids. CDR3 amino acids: CSVEEPNRVSGYTF. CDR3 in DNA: TGCAGCGTTGAAGAGCCCAACAGGGTCAGTGGCTACACCTTC.

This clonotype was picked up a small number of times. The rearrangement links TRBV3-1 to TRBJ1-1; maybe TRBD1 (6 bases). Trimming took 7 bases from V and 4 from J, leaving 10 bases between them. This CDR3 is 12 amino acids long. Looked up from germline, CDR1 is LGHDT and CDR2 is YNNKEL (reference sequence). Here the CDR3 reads CASKTGSTEAFF. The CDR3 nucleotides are TGTGCCAGCAAGACAGGCTCCACTGAAGCTTTCTTT.

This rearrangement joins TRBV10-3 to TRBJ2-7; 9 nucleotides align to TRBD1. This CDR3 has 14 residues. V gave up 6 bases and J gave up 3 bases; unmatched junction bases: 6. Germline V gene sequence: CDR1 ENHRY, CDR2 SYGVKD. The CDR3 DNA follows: TGTGCCATCAGATCCTCGGGACAGGGCTACGAGCAGTACTTC. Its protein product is CAIRSSGQGYEQYF.

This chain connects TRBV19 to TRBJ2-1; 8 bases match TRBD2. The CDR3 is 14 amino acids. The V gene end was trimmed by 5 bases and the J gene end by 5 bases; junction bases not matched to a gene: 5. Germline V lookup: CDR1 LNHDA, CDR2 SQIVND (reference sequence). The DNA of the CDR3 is TGTGCCAGTAGTTTCAGCGGGGGTCACAATGAGCAGTTCTTC. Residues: CASSFSGGHNEQFF.

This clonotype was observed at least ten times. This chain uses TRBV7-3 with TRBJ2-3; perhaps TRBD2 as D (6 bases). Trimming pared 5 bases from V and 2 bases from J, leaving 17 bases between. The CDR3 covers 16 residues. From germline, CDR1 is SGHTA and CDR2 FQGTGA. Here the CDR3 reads CASSAGTFLITDTQYF. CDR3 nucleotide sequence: TGTGCCAGCAGCGCAGGGACTTTCCTGATCACAGATACGCAGTATTTT.

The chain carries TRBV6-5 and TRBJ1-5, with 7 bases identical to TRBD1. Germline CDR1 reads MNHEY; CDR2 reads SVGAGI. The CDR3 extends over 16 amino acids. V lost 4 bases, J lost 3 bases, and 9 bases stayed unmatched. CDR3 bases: TGTGCCAGCAGTTCTGGACAGGCGGGATCCAATCAGCCCCAGCATTTT. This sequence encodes CASSSGQAGSNQPQHF.

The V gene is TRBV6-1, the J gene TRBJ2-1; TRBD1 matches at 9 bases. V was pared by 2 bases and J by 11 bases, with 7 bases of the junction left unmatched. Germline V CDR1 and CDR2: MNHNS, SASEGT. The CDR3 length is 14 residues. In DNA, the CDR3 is TGTGCCAGCAGTGAAAACAGGGGGCCCCCTAAGCAGTTCTTC. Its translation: CASSENRGPPKQFF.

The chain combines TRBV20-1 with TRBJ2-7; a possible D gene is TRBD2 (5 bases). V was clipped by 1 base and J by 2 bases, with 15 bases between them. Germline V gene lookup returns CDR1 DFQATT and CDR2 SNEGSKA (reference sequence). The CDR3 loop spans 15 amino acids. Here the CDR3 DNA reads TGCAGTGCTAGAGTGTTGAGGGAGCCGACCTACGAGCAGTACTTC. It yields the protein CSARVLREPTYEQYF.

The CDR3 DNA follows: TGTGCCAGCAGCCTGAGCGGGGGGGATCGCACAGATACGCAGTATTTT. Translation gives CASSLSGGDRTDTQYF. V gene TRBV7-3 combines with J gene TRBJ2-3; 10 bases map to TRBD2. The length of the CDR3 is 16 residues. Losses at the gene ends were 5 bases for V and 1 base for J; bases not matched to a gene: 6. Germline CDR1 SGHTA, CDR2 FQGTGA. Full variable domain (outside the CDR3, taken from reference TRBV7-3 and TRBJ2-3): GAGVSQTPSNKVTEKGKYVELRCDPISGHTALYWYRQSLGQGPEFLIYFQGTGAADDSGLPNDRFFAVRPEGSVSTLKIQRTERGDSAVYLCASSLSGGDRTDTQYFGPGTRLTVL.

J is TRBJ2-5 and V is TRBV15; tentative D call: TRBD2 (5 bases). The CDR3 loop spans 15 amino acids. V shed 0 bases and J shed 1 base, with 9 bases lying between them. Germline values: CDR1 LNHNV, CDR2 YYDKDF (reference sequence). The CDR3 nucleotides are TGTGCCACCAGCAGAGATCTAGGGAGCCAAGAGACCCAGTACTTC. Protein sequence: CATSRDLGSQETQYF.

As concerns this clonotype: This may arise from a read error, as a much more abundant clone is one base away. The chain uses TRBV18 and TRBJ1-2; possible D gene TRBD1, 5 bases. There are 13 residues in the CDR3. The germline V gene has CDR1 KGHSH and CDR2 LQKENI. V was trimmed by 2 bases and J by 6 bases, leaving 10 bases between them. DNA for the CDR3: TGTGCCAGCTCACCATGCAGGGACGATGGCTACACCTTC. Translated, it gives CASSPCRDDGYTF.

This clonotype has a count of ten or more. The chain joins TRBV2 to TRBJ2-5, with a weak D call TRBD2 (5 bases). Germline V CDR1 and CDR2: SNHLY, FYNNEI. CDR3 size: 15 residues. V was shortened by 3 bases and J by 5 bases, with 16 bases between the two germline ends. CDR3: CASSDPLGWRETQYF. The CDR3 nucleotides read TGTGCCAGCAGTGATCCCCTGGGGTGGAGGGAGACCCAGTACTTC.

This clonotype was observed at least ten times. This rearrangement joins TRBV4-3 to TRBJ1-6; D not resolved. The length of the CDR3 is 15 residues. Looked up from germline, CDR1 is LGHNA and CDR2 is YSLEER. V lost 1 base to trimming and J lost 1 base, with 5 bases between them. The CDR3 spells CASSQGRSYNSPLHF. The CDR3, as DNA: TGCGCCAGCAGCCAAGGTCGATCCTATAATTCACCCCTCCACTTT.

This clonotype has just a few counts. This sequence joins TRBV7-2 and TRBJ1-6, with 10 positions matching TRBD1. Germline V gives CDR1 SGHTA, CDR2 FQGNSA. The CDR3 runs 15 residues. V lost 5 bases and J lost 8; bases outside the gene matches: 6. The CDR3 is CASSPQGTGDSPLHF. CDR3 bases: TGTGCCAGCAGCCCCCAGGGGACAGGGGATTCACCCCTCCACTTT.

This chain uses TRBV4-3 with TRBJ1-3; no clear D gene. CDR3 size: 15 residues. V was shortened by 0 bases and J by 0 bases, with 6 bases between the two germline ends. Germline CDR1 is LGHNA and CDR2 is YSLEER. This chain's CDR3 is CASSQEASSGNTIYF. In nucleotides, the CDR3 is TGCGCCAGCAGCCAAGAGGCGTCCTCTGGAAACACCATATATTTT.